This T cell receptor beta chain was captured by sequencing in a study of blood T cell repertoires in COVID-19. Study-wide context: Samples came from the United States, Italy and Spain, spanning acute and convalescent COVID-19. T cells, B-cell-depleted T cells, or PBMCs supplied cDNA or gDNA.

Original handling: Estimated nucleated cell counts came from reference gene primer amplification. Measured with immunoSEQ multiplex PCR; TCRdb has only the in-frame clones, and not every one. The D gene and trimming were derived from the DNA, and the V and J assignments and clone size from that table. The repertoire holds more than 90,000 clones, with roughly nine tenths as singletons. Sequenced: peripheral blood. The sequence came from a man between 65 and 80 years old who had recovered from COVID-19.

The CDR3 nucleotides are TGTGCCAGCAGCCTCCCCCAGGGCGGAAGATACGAGCAGTACTTC. This sequence encodes CASSLPQGGRYEQYF. V and J are TRBV28 and TRBJ2-7, with a tentative D call TRBD1 (5 bases). Germline values: CDR1 MDHEN, CDR2 SYDVKM. This CDR3 has 15 amino acids. Trimming left V 6 bases short and J 4 bases short, with 19 bases between.